This TCR beta chain was identified during a study of CXCR3-negative and CXCR3-positive naive CD8 T cells. Germline values: CDR1 LGHDT, CDR2 YNNKEL (reference sequence). The length of the CDR3 is 16 residues. Worth noting for this clonotype: The target antigen is unknown.

All TRB cDNA libraries came from 5' RACE performed with UMI labels. TCRdb reprocessed the 5' RACE reads; each CDR3 protein has one entry and no DNA is given. The table lists over 45,000 distinct CDR3 sequences. Study observations and caveats: Memory CD8+ T cell repertoires were far less diverse than both naive subsets. Similar TRBV-TRBJ gene usage was seen in naive CXCR3-negative and CXCR3-positive cells, but not in memory cells. Similar levels of surface CD5 were seen between naive subsets; TCR strength was inferred from TRB CDR3 properties.

The specimen sequenced was naive CXCR3- CD8+ T cells from blood. Subset noted: CD45RO-CCR7+CD27+CD95- naive CD8+ T cells lacking CXCR3 (TNR3-). This TCR was recovered from a human donor in good health. Some clones in this sample may be carry-over from other donors' samples. The rearrangement links TRBV3-1 to TRBJ1-2. The chain's CDR3 is CASSQDKVGGGYGYTF.